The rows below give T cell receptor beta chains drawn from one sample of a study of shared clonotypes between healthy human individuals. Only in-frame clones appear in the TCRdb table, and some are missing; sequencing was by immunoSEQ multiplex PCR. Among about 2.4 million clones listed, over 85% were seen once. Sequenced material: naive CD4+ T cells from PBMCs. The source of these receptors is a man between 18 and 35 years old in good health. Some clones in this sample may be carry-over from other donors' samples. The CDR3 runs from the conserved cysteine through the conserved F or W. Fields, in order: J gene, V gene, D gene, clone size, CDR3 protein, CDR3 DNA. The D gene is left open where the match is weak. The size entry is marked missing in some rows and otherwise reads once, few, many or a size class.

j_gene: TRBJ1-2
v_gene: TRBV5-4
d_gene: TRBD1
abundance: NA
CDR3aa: CASSPSPGTGGGSNYGYTF
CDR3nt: TGTGCCAGCAGCCCAAGCCCGGGGACAGGGGGCGGCTCTAACTATGGCTACACCTTC

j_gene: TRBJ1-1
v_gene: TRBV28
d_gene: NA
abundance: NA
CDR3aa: CASSLVGKGAFF
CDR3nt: TGTGCCAGCAGTTTAGTGGGCAAGGGAGCTTTCTTT

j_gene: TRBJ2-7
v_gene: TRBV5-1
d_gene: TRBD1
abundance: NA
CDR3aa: CASSWDRVGEQYF
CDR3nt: TGCGCCAGCAGTTGGGACAGGGTGGGTGAGCAGTACTTC

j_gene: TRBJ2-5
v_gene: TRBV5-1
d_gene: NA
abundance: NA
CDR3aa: CASSQVQETQYF
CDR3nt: TGCGCCAGCAGCCAGGTTCAAGAGACCCAGTACTTC

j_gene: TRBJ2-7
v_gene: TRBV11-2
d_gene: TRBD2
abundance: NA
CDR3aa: CASSSPGTSVDYEQYF
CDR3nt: TGTGCCAGCAGCTCCCCCGGGACTAGCGTGGACTACGAGCAGTACTTC

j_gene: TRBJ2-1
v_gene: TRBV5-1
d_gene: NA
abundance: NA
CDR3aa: CASSLDVQSSYNEQFF
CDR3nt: TGCGCCAGCAGCTTGGATGTACAGAGCTCCTACAATGAGCAGTTCTTC

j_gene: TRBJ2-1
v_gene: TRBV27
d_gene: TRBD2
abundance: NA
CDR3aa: CATRLGQRERRNEQFF
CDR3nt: TGTGCCACCCGTTTAGGGCAGCGGGAGAGACGGAATGAGCAGTTCTTC

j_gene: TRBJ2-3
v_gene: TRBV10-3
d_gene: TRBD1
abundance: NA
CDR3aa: CATGGGADTQYF
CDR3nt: TGTGCCACAGGGGGCGGGGCAGATACGCAGTATTTT

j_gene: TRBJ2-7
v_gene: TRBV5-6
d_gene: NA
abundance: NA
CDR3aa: CASSLQGSYEQYF
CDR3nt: TGTGCCAGCAGCTTGCAGGGCTCCTACGAGCAGTACTTC

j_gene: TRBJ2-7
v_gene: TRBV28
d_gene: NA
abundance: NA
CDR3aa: CASITGASNSYEQYF
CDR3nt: TGTGCCAGCATAACCGGGGCCTCTAACTCCTACGAGCAGTACTTC

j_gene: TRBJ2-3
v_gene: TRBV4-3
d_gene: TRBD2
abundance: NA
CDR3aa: CASSQTSAGAGDTQYF
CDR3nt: TGCGCCAGCAGCCAGACCTCTGCGGGAGCGGGAGATACGCAGTATTTT

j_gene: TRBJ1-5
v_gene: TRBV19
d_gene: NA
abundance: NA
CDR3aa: CASSIERGEYQPQHF
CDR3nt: TGTGCCAGTAGTATTGAGAGGGGCGAATATCAGCCCCAGCATTTT

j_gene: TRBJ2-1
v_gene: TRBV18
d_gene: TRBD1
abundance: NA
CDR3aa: CASSPRQGDNEQFF
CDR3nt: TGTGCCAGCTCACCCCGACAGGGGGACAATGAGCAGTTCTTC

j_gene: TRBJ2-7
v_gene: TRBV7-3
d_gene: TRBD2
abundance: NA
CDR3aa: CASSLTWRRIAGVWEQYF
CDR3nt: TGTGCCAGCAGCTTAACGTGGAGGCGGATAGCGGGAGTGTGGGAGCAGTACTTC

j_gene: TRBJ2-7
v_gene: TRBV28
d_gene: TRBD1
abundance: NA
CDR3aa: CASRQQGASEQYF
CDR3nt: TGTGCCAGCAGACAACAGGGGGCCAGCGAGCAGTACTTC

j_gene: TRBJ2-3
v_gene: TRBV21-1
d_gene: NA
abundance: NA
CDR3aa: CASSKTDRSSTDTQYF
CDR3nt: TGTGCCAGCAGCAAAACGGACAGGAGCAGCACAGATACGCAGTATTTT

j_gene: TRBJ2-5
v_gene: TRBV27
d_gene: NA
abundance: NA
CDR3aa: CASSPSRRGTQYF
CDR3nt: TGTGCCAGCAGTCCGTCTAGGCGGGGGACCCAGTACTTC

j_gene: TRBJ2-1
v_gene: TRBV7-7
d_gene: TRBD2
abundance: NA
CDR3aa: CASSLLRGSRYNEQLF
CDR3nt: TGTGCCAGCAGCTTATTGCGGGGGAGCAGGTACAATGAGCAGCTCTTC

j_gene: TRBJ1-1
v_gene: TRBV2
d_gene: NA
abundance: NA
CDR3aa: CASSQQYEAFF
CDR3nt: TGTGCCAGCAGCCAGCAGTATGAAGCTTTCTTT

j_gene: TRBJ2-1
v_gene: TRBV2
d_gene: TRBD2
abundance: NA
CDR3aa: CASSDKLAGGYNEQFF
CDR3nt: TGTGCCAGCAGTGACAAACTAGCGGGAGGGTACAATGAGCAGTTCTTC

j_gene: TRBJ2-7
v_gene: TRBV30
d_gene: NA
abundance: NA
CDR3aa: CAWSAGPSSYEQYF
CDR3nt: TGTGCCTGGAGTGCGGGACCCAGCTCCTACGAGCAGTACTTC

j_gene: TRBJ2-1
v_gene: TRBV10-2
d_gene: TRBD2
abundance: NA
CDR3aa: CASSSGTSGRARNYNEQFF
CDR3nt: TGCGCCAGCAGCTCCGGGACTAGCGGGAGGGCCCGTAACTACAATGAGCAGTTCTTC

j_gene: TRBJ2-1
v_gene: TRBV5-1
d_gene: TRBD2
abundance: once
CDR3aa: CASSFGQGLARRRQFF
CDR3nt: TGCGCCAGCAGCTTTGGCCAGGGACTAGCGCGGAGGAGGCAGTTCTTC

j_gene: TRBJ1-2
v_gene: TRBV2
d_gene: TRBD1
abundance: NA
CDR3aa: CASSRNRGPNYGYTF
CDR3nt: TGTGCCAGCAGTCGCAACAGGGGGCCTAACTATGGCTACACCTTC

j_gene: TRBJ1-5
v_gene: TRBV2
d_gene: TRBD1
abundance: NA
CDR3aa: CASRGGQGGNQPQHF
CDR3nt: TGTGCCAGCAGGGGGGGACAGGGAGGCAATCAGCCCCAGCATTTT

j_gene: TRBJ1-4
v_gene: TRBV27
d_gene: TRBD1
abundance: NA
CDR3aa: CASSGRVGTVANEKLFF
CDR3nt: TGTGCCAGCAGTGGACGTGTCGGGACAGTAGCTAATGAAAAACTGTTTTTT

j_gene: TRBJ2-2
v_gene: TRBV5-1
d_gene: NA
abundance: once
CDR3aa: CASSWQVGRTTNTGELFF
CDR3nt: TGCGCCAGCAGCTGGCAAGTGGGGCGAACTACGAACACCGGGGAGCTGTTTTTT

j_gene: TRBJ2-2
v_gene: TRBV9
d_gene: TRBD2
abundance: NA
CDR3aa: CASSPSRGGRTGELFF
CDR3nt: TGTGCCAGCAGCCCATCCCGGGGGGGGAGGACCGGGGAGCTGTTTTTT

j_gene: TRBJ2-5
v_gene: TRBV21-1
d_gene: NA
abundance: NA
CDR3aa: CASSLETGSETQYF
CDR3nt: TGTGCCAGCAGCCTAGAGACAGGATCAGAGACCCAGTACTTC

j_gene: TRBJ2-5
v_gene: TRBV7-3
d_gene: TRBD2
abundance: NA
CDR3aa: CASSSQPAGTSLETQYF
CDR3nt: TGTGCCAGCAGCTCACAACCAGCCGGGACTAGCTTGGAGACCCAGTACTTC

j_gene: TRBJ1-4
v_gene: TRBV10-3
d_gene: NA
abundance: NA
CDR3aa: CAISALGSQGSGEKLFF
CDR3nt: TGTGCCATCAGTGCCCTGGGTTCGCAGGGATCGGGTGAAAAACTGTTTTTT

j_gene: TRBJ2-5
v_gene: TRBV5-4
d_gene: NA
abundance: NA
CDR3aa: CASSPIRGGYVETQYF
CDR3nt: TGTGCCAGCAGCCCCATCCGAGGGGGATACGTGGAGACCCAGTACTTC

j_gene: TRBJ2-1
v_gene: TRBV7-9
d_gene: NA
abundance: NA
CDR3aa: CASSLAAHWGQFF
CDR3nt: TGTGCCAGCAGCTTAGCGGCCCACTGGGGGCAGTTCTTC

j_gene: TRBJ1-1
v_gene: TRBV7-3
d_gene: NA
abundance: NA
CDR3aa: CASSPRGGLDTEAFF
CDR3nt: TGTGCCAGCAGCCCGAGAGGAGGGTTGGACACTGAAGCTTTCTTT

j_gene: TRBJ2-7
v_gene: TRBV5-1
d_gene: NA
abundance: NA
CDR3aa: CASSLASSYEQYF
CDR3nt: TGCGCCAGCAGCTTGGCGTCCTCCTACGAGCAGTACTTC

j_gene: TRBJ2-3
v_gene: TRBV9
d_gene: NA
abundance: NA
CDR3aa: CASSVEGFWADTQYF
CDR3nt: TGTGCCAGCAGCGTAGAGGGTTTTTGGGCAGATACGCAGTATTTT